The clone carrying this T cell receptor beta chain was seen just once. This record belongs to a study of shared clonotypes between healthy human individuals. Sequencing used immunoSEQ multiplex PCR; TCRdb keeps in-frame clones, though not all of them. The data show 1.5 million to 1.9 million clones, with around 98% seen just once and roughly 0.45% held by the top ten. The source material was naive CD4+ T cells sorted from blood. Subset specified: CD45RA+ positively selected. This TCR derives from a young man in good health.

The CDR3 protein is CASSVKTKLRYNEQFF. The CDR3 DNA follows: TGTGCCAGCAGCGTAAAGACCAAGCTACGCTACAATGAGCAGTTCTTC. V and J are TRBV9 and TRBJ2-1; no firm D call. V was shortened by 1 base and J by 3 bases, with 14 bases between the two germline ends. The CDR3 is 16 residues long. In germline, CDR1 is SGDLS, CDR2 YYNGEE.